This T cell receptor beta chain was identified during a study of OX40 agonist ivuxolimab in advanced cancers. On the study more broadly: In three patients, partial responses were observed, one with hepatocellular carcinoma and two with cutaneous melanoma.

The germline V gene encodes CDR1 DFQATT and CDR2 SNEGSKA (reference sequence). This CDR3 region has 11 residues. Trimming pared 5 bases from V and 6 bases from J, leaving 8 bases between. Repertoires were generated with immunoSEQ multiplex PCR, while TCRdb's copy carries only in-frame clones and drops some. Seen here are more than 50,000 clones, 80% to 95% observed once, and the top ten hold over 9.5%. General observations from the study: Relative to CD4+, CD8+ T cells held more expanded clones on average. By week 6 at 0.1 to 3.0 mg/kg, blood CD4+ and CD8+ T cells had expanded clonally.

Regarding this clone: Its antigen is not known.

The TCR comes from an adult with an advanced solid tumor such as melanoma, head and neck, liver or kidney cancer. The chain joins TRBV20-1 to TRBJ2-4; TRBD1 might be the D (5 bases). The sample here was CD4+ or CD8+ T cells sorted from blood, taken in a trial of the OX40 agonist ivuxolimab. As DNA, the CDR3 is TGCAGTGCTTCCGACAGAAACATTCAGTACTTC. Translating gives CSASDRNIQYF.